Sequencing of this T cell receptor (beta chain) was carried out in a study of early T cells in non-severe SARS-CoV-2 infection. Study in general: The chains were unpaired, and the sequenced material was bulk RNA from unsorted whole blood.

The J segment lost 0 bases and the V segment lost 5 bases, leaving 4 bases of the junction unmatched. The CDR3 is 14 residues long. Germline V gene data show CDR1 as MDHEN and CDR2 as SYDVKM. As part of library construction, unique molecular identifiers were attached to individual cDNA molecules. TCRdb ran MiXCR on the 5' RACE reads and lists one entry per CDR3 protein. This sample has around 82,000 distinct CDR3 sequences, with more than 10% found just once. Sequencing was done on a sample of whole blood. The chain has TRBV28 and TRBJ2-7; 7 bases are a match to TRBD1. This TCR was recovered from an adult who was a healthcare worker with PCR-confirmed SARS-CoV-2 infection or an uninfected control (not recorded which). CDR3 sequence reads: CASSGTESSYEQYF. For the CDR3, the DNA is TGTGCCAGCAGTGGGACAGAGAGCTCCTACGAGCAGTACTTC.